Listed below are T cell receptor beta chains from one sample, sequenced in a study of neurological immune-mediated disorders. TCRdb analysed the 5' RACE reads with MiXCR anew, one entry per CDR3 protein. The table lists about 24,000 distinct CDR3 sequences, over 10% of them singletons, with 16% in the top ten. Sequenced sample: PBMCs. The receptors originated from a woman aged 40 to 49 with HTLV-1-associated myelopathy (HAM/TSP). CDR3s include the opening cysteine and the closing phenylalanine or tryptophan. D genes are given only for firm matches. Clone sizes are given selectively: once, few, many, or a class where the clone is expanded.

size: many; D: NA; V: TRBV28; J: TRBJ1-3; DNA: TGTGCCAGCAGATCCGGGGGCTCTGGAAACACCATATATTTT; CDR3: CASRSGGSGNTIYF
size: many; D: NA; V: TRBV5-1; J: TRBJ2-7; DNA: TGCGCCAGCAGCTTGGCGGGGGGCTCGCTCTACGAGCAGTACTTC; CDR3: CASSLAGGSLYEQYF
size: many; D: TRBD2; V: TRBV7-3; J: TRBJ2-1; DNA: TGTGCCAGCAGCCCTCCGGGACTAGGGAATGAGCAGTTCTTC; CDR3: CASSPPGLGNEQFF
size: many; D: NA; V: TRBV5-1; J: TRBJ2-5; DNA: TGCGCCAGCATGGCTAGCGACCCTCTCGAGACCCAGTACTTC; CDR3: CASMASDPLETQYF
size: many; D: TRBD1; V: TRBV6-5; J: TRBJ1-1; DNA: TGTGCCAGCAGTTACTCGAATAGGGGGCGAAGGAACACTGAAGCTTTCTTT; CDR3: CASSYSNRGRRNTEAFF
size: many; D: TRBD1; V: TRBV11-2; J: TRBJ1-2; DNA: TGTGCCAGCAGCTTCACAGGGGTCCATATGAACTATGGCTACACCTTC; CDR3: CASSFTGVHMNYGYTF
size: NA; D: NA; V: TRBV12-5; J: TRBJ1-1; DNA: TGTGCTAGTGGTTTGGGATCACAGGGTATTAACACTGAAGCTTTCTTT; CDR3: CASGLGSQGINTEAFF
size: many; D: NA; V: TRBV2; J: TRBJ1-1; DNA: TGTGCCAGCAGGCTACAGGCGGAGAGGACTGAAGCTTTCTTT; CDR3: CASRLQAERTEAFF
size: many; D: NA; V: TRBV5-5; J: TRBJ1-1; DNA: TGTGCCAGCAGCTTTTCAGGGATGAACACTGAAGCTTTCTTT; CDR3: CASSFSGMNTEAFF
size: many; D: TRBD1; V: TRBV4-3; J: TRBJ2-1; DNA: TGCGCCAGCAGCCTCTTGCCGACAGGGAACCCCTACAATGAGCAGTTCTTC; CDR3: CASSLLPTGNPYNEQFF
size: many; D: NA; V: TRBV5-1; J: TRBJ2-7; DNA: TGCGCCAGCAGCCTGACTGGAGGGACCTACGAGCAGTACTTC; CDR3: CASSLTGGTYEQYF
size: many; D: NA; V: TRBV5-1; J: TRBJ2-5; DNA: TGCGCCAGCAGAACCCCTACGGGGGCGGGAGAGACCCAGTACTTC; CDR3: CASRTPTGAGETQYF
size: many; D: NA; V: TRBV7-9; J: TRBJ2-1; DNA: TGTGCCAGCAGGGGGTGGGGCTCGGATGAGCAGTTCTTC; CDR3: CASRGWGSDEQFF
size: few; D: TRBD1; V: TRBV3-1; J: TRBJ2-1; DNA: TGTGCCAGCAGCCCACGTTTCTCTCGGACAGGGAGGTACAGGCCAGACTACAATGAGCAGTTCTTC; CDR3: CASSPRFSRTGRYRPDYNEQFF
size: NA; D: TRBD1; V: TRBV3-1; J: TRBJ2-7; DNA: TGTGCCAGCAGCCAGTCGCAGGGGGCCCTGACCTACGAGCAGTACTTC; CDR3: CASSQSQGALTYEQYF
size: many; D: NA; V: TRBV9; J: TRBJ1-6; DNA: TGTACCAGCAGCGCGGATGTGGAACTTTGGAATTCACCCCTCCACTTT; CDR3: CTSSADVELWNSPLHF
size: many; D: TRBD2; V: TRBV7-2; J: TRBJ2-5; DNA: TGTGCCAGCAGCTTAGGACCGGGACTAGGGGGAGAGACCCAGTACTTC; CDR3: CASSLGPGLGGETQYF
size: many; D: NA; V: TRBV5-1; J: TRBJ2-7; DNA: TGCGCCAGCAGCTCCCTGGTCGGGGCGCGTGGCGAGCAGTACTTC; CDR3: CASSSLVGARGEQYF
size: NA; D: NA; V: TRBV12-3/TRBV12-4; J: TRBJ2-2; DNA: TGTGTCAGCCGAGGGGCCGGGGAGCTGTTTTTT; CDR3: CVSRGAGELFF
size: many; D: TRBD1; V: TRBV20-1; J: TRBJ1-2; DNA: TGCAGTGCTATCTCCCCGGGACAGAATTATGGCTACACCTTC; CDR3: CSAISPGQNYGYTF
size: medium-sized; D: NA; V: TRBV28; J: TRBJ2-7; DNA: TGTGCCAGCAGTTCTGACTCCTACGAGCAGTACTTC; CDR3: CASSSDSYEQYF
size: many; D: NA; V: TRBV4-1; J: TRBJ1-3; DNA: TGCGCCAGCAGAGATCCCTCCGGCGGCTCTGGAAACACCATATATTTT; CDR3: CASRDPSGGSGNTIYF
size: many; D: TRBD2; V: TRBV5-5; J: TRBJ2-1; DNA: TGTGCCAGCAGCTTGGCCCCTAGCGGGGATGCTAAAGACAATGAGCAGTTCTTC; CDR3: CASSLAPSGDAKDNEQFF
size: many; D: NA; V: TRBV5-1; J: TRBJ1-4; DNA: TGCGCCAGCAGCTTGAGGCAGGCGACAACTAATGAAAAACTGTTTTTT; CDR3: CASSLRQATTNEKLFF
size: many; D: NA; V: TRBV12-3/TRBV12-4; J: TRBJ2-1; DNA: TGTGCCAGCAGTTTTCTGAATAGCGCAAGCCCTTACAATGAGCAGTTCTTC; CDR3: CASSFLNSASPYNEQFF
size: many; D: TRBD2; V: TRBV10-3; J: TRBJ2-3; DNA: TGTGCCATCAGTAAGACTAGCTCAGATACGCAGTATTTT; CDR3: CAISKTSSDTQYF
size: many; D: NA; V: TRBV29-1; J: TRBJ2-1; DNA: TGCAGCGTGGAGACGTACGGACAGTCATACAATGAGCAGTTCTTC; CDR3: CSVETYGQSYNEQFF
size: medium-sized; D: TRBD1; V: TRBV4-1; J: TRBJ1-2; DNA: TGCGCCAGCAGCCAAGTGGAGGGGGCAGGCTATGGCTACACCTTC; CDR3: CASSQVEGAGYGYTF
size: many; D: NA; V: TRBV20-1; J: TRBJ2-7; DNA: TGCAGTGCTAGGGGCGCCGGGACCGAGGCCTACGAGCAGTACTTC; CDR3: CSARGAGTEAYEQYF
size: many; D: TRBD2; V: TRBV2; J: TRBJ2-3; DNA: TGTGCCAGCAGGGGACTAGCGGGGGGGCCCGACACAGATACGCAGTATTTT; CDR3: CASRGLAGGPDTDTQYF
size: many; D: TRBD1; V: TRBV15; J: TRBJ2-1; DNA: TGTGCCACCAGCAGAGACGGACAGGGGAGAGGAATAAGGAATGAGCAGTTCTTC; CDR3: CATSRDGQGRGIRNEQFF
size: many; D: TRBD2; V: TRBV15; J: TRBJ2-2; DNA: TGTGCCACCAGCAGACCTCTAGCGGGGGCCCACACCGGGGAGCTGTTTTTT; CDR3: CATSRPLAGAHTGELFF
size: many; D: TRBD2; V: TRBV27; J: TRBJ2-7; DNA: TGTGCCAGCAGTTTATACGGCGGGGGGCCCTACGAGCAGTACTTC; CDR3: CASSLYGGGPYEQYF
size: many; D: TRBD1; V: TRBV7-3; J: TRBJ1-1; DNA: TGTGCCAGCAGCTTAGACAGGGGGGACACTGAAGCTTTCTTT; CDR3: CASSLDRGDTEAFF
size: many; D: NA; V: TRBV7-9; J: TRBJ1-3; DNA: TGTGCCAGCAGCTTAGCGCGACCAGTCGGTGGAAACACCATATATTTT; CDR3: CASSLARPVGGNTIYF